The 26 T cell receptor beta chains below come from one sample, sequenced in a study of metastatic and nonmetastatic thyroid tumors. Patients were all untreated before their thyroid surgery. TCRdb re-clonotyped the PCR reads via MiXCR. Of approximately 19,000 clones in the sample, less than 20% were seen once. Specimen: blood. The receptors shown here come from a female donor with papillary thyroid cancer or a benign thyroid nodule (not recorded which). Some clones in this sample may be carry-over from other donors' samples.

This clone was detected only a few times. A clone one base away is much larger, so this may be a read error. The chain recombines TRBV6-1 with TRBJ2-5; D call uncertain. Deletions cut 8 bases from V and 7 bases from J, with 17 bases between. The length of the CDR3 is 13 residues. Germline V gives CDR1 MNHNS, CDR2 SASEGT. The chain's CDR3 is CASCPTSQWTQYF. CDR3 coding DNA: TGTGCCAGCTGCCCGACTTCCCAATGGACCCAGTACTTC.

This clone is medium-sized in the sample. The gene calls are TRBV6-1 and TRBJ2-7; 7 nucleotides line up with TRBD2. Germline assignment: CDR1 MNHNS and CDR2 SASEGT. This CDR3 has 14 amino acids. Trimming at V came to 5 bases and at J to 2 bases, leaving 6 bases not matched to a gene. CDR3 protein: CASSPPGLPYEQYF. The CDR3, as DNA: TGTGCCAGCAGTCCGCCGGGACTACCCTACGAGCAGTACTTC.

This clone was detected many times. The V and J genes are TRBV5-1 and TRBJ2-3, with D unresolved. CDR1 is SGHRS and CDR2 is YFSETQ in the germline V gene. Trimming pared 0 bases from V and 2 bases from J, leaving 7 bases between. There are 14 residues in the CDR3. The CDR3 protein is CASSLGRNTDTQYF. The CDR3 region has the DNA TGCGCCAGCAGCTTGGGGCGGAACACAGATACGCAGTATTTT.

This clone was counted at least ten times. The CDR3: CASSVLSASNTGELFF. CDR3 DNA: TGTGCCAGCAGCGTATTAAGCGCCTCAAACACCGGGGAGCTGTTTTTT. This chain connects TRBV9 to TRBJ2-2; D gene uncertain. Germline CDR1 SGDLS, CDR2 YYNGEE. This CDR3 is 16 amino acids long. Trimming removed 1 base from V and 2 bases from J, with 12 bases in between.

Concerning this clone: The CDR3 end shows no conserved phenylalanine or tryptophan, and so a read error is likely. The chain couples TRBV20-1 to TRBJ2-5; the D gene is possibly TRBD2 (5 bases). This CDR3 is built from 13 residues. V was shortened by 6 bases and J by 4 bases, with 15 bases between the two germline ends. Germline assignment: CDR1 DFQATT and CDR2 SNEGSKA (reference sequence). DNA for the CDR3: TGCAGTGCCAGTGTCTGGGGAGCAGAGACCCAGTACCTC. This encodes CSASVWGAETQYL.

By proportion, this clone is medium-sized (0.01 to 0.1%). The chain employs TRBV28 and TRBJ1-2; 8 bases are shared with TRBD1. Germline CDR1 and CDR2: MDHEN and SYDVKM. The CDR3 length is 13 residues. With V trimmed by 6 bases and J by 7 bases, 7 bases remained unmatched. CDR3 loop: CASRVDRGPGYTF. The CDR3 coding sequence is TGTGCCAGCAGGGTTGACAGGGGTCCTGGCTACACCTTC.

This clone was found many times. V and J are TRBV11-2 and TRBJ2-3; D perhaps matches TRBD1 (6 bases). From germline, CDR1 is SGHAT and CDR2 FQNNGV. Trimming took 6 bases from V and 1 from J, leaving 17 bases between them. CDR3 length: 16 amino acids. CDR3 region: CASSSQGIDGTDTQYF. The CDR3 DNA is TGTGCCAGCAGTTCACAGGGTATTGATGGCACAGATACGCAGTATTTT.

Of note for this clone: A read error may be the cause here, since a much bigger clone is one base away. This same CDR3 is encoded by further DNA sequences in the sample. The rearrangement joins TRBV29-1 to TRBJ2-1, with a weak D call TRBD2 (6 bases). The V gene's germline CDR1 is SQVTM and CDR2 ANQGSEA. CDR3 size: 11 residues. The CDR3 spells CSGGGAHEQFF. DNA for the CDR3: TGTAGCGGCGGAGGGGCTCATGAGCAGTTCTTC.

Many counts were recorded for this clone. The chain joins TRBV3-1 to TRBJ2-1; perhaps TRBD2 as D (6 bases). The V and J ends lost 4 bases and 8 bases respectively, with 9 bases between them. Germline V lookup: CDR1 LGHDT, CDR2 YNNKEL (reference sequence). This CDR3 comprises 12 residues. The CDR3 here is CASSRGGDEQFF. CDR3 in DNA: TGTGCCAGCAGCCGAGGAGGGGATGAGCAGTTCTTC.

Of note for this clone: A much larger clone lies a single base off, so this may be a read error. The gene calls are TRBV4-2 and TRBJ2-3; 7 nucleotides line up with TRBD2. CDR3 length equals 16 residues. Unmatched junction bases numbered 15, after V lost 10 bases and J lost 2 bases. CDR1 LGHNA and CDR2 YNFKEQ come from the germline V gene. Here the CDR3 DNA reads TGTGCCACTGGGAGGGGAGGCCAGGTGCCCACAGATACGCAGTATTTT. It specifies CATGRGGQVPTDTQYF.

This clone occurred many times. The J gene is TRBJ2-3, the V gene TRBV5-1; D might be TRBD1 or TRBD2, each matching 6 bases. V lost 6 bases, J lost 4 bases, and 15 bases lay in between. The CDR3 extends over 14 amino acids. Per germline, CDR1 SGHRS and CDR2 YFSETQ. CDR3 sequence reads: CASNVYREADTQYF. The CDR3 region has the DNA TGCGCCAGCAACGTGTACAGGGAGGCAGATACGCAGTATTTT.

There are a few counts of this clone. The junction differs from germline at one of its ends, possibly a read error. The V call is TRBV12-5, the J call TRBJ2-1; the match to TRBD2 covers 16 bases. Germline-derived CDR1 and CDR2 are LGHNT and FRNRAP. This CDR3 region has 22 residues. This CDR3 is CSSGFKGLPGLAGGLTYNEQFF. CDR3 DNA sequence: TGTTCTAGTGGTTTTAAAGGGCTACCGGGACTAGCGGGGGGGCTGACGTACAATGAGCAGTTCTTC. The whole variable domain, remainder taken from reference TRBV12-5 and TRBJ2-1, is DARVTQTPRHKVTEMGQEVTMRCQPILGHNTVFWYRQTMMQGLELLAYFRNRAPLDDSGMPKDRFSAEMPDATLATLKIQPSEPRDSAVYFCSSGFKGLPGLAGGLTYNEQFFGPGTRLTVL.

About this clone: A read error may produce the germline difference seen at one junction end. V is TRBV30 and J is TRBJ2-7, with a weak D call TRBD2 (5 bases). There are 11 residues in the CDR3. Germline V lookup: CDR1 GTSNPN, CDR2 SVGIG (reference sequence). This CDR3 reads CACAGSYQQYF. The CDR3 bases are TGCGCCTGCGCGGGTTCCTACCAGCAGTACTTC. Based on the CDR3 plus reference TRBV30 and TRBJ2-7, the full variable domain is SQTIHQWPATLVQPVGSPLSLECTVEGTSNPNLYWYRQAAGRGLQLLFYSVGIGQISSEVPQNLSASRPQDRQFILSSKKLLLSDSGFYLCACAGSYQQYFGPGTRLTVT.

This clone was seen many times. The chain links TRBV11-2 to TRBJ2-7; tentatively, D is TRBD1 or TRBD2 (5 bases each). V lost 5 bases and J lost 3, with 11 bases in between. The CDR3 covers 13 residues. Germline V gene sequence: CDR1 SGHAT, CDR2 FQNNGV. For the CDR3, the DNA is TGTGCCAGCAGCCCGGGACCTAACTACGAGCAGTACTTC. This gives the protein CASSPGPNYEQYF.

A word on this clone: The identical CDR3 is also encoded by other nucleotide sequences in the sample. The V and J genes are TRBV5-5 and TRBJ2-5; 10 bases line up with TRBD1. This CDR3 contains 17 residues. J gave up 2 bases and V 0 bases, and 7 bases lay outside the gene matches. CDR1 and CDR2 (germline): SGHKS, YYEKEE (reference sequence). Written as DNA, the CDR3 is TGTGCCAGCAGCTTGGGCCCTAGACAGGGGGCACAAGAGACCCAGTACTTC. It codes for CASSLGPRQGAQETQYF. The variable domain in full, with the rest retrieved from reference TRBV5-5 and TRBJ2-5, is DAGVTQSPTHLIKTRGQQVTLRCSPISGHKSVSWYQQVLGQGPQFIFQYYEKEERGRGNFPDRFSARQFPNYSSELNVNALLLGDSALYLCASSLGPRQGAQETQYFGPGTRLLVL.

By share, this clone counts as large. This chain connects TRBV4-1 to TRBJ2-2, with a tentative D call TRBD1 (6 bases). V gave up 6 bases and J gave up 3 bases, with 11 bases separating them. CDR1 and CDR2 (germline): MGHRA, YSYEKL. The CDR3 runs 14 residues. This CDR3 reads CASSLGQYTGELFF. The CDR3 DNA reads TGCGCCAGCAGTCTTGGACAGTACACCGGGGAGCTGTTTTTT.

This clone was recorded at least ten times. The chain links TRBV6-2 or TRBV6-3 to TRBJ1-1; D gene unclear. Germline CDR1 and CDR2: MNHEY and SVGEGT. Trimming took 5 bases from V and 0 from J, leaving 16 bases between them. The CDR3 has 16 residues. The CDR3 region is CASSTLDVLLNTEAFF. The DNA of the CDR3 is TGTGCCAGCAGTACCCTGGACGTCCTACTGAACACTGAAGCTTTCTTT.

This clone was recorded at least ten times. The chain combines TRBV30 with TRBJ2-3; D might be TRBD2 (6 bases). Trimming took 5 bases from V and 7 from J, leaving 13 bases between them. The CDR3 length is 12 residues. Per the germline V gene, CDR1 is GTSNPN and CDR2 is SVGIG (reference sequence). The CDR3 DNA reads as TGTGCCTGGGACGCTCGGGGGAATACGCAGTATTTT. This translates into CAWDARGNTQYF.

The table lists this clone with a few counts. The rearrangement uses TRBV28 and TRBJ1-5; the D is unclear. Trimming left V 7 bases short and J 2 bases short, with 15 bases between. CDR3 length: 15 amino acids. The germline V gene encodes CDR1 MDHEN and CDR2 SYDVKM. The CDR3 DNA sequence: TGTGCCAGCAAAAGGACCTTCGGAGGCAATCAGCCCCAGCATTTT. Protein sequence: CASKRTFGGNQPQHF.

At least ten counts were recorded for this clone. CDR3 nucleotide sequence: TGTGCCAGCAGCCTGTCAGGGATGACTGAAGCTTTCTTT. Translation gives CASSLSGMTEAFF. This chain links TRBV7-9 with TRBJ1-1, with D possibly matching TRBD1 (5 bases). The CDR3 is made up of 13 amino acids. Germline CDR1 SEHNR, CDR2 FQNEAQ (reference sequence). V gave up 5 bases and J gave up 5 bases, with 12 bases separating them.

This clone showed up many times. The chain links TRBV3-1 to TRBJ2-7; 7 bases agree with TRBD2. Germline-derived CDR1 and CDR2 are LGHDT and YNNKEL (reference sequence). The J segment lost 3 bases and the V segment lost 3 bases, leaving 8 bases of the junction unmatched. This CDR3 has 15 residues. The CDR3 DNA reads TGTGCCAGCAGCCATAGGACTAGGAAAAACTACGAGCAGTACTTC. Its protein is CASSHRTRKNYEQYF.

V and J are TRBV4-2 and TRBJ1-1; maybe TRBD1 (5 bases). The CDR3 is made up of 18 amino acids. Per the germline V gene, CDR1 is LGHNA and CDR2 is YNFKEQ. V dropped 4 bases and J dropped 1 base, with 22 bases sitting between them. In DNA form, the CDR3 reads TGTGCCAGCAGCCTACCGGACTGGTACACCGGGGGGAACACTGAAGCTTTCTTT. It translates to CASSLPDWYTGGNTEAFF.

In this sample, this clone turned up many times. This rearrangement joins TRBV4-1 to TRBJ2-6, with 9 nucleotides matching TRBD1. Germline-derived CDR1 and CDR2 are MGHRA and YSYEKL. The CDR3 length is 18 residues. With V trimmed by 4 bases and J by 7 bases, 14 bases remained unmatched. The CDR3, as DNA: TGCGCCAGCAGCCCCTCCGGGACAGGGTTTGGAGCAGCCAACGTCCTGACTTTC. As protein: CASSPSGTGFGAANVLTF.

The chain couples TRBV5-4 to TRBJ2-5; D is possibly TRBD1 or TRBD2 (5 bases each). V shed 3 bases and J shed 1 base, with 7 bases lying between them. This CDR3 has 13 amino acids. CDR1 and CDR2 (germline): SGHNT, YYREEE (reference sequence). CDR3 region: CASSWGSQETQYF. In DNA, the CDR3 is TGTGCCAGCAGCTGGGGGAGCCAAGAGACCCAGTACTTC.

The V and J genes are TRBV5-1 and TRBJ2-7; 7 positions agree with TRBD1. Germline V lookup: CDR1 SGHRS, CDR2 YFSETQ. CDR3 length: 15 amino acids. After removal of 4 bases from V and 8 bases from J, the junction contained 15 bases not matched to a gene. DNA for the CDR3: TGCGCCAGCAGCCAGGGGGACCGACAGGGTACGCAGCAGTACTTC. It yields the protein CASSQGDRQGTQQYF.

This clone was picked up one time. Possible read error: a much larger clone is one base away. Different DNA sequences within this sample yield the same CDR3. V usage is TRBV18 and J usage is TRBJ1-1; perhaps TRBD1 as D (5 bases). The germline V gene has CDR1 KGHSH and CDR2 LQKENI. The CDR3 covers 15 residues. The ends were cut back, 5 bases at V and 6 bases at J, with 19 bases in the middle. As DNA, the CDR3 is TGTGCCAGCTCAACCCTTAGGGGTGCAGACGCTGAAGCTTTCTTT. It yields the protein CASSTLRGADAEAFF.